Here is one TCR beta chain with its context. The data were obtained in a study of cytomegalovirus exposure and HLA in healthy donors. PCR involved 60 Vbeta and 13 Jbeta primers. Some clones are missing from TCRdb's copy, which holds only in-frame ones; the method was immunoSEQ multiplex PCR. The repertoire includes under 200,000 clones, 75% of them detected once, and under 1.5% sits in the top ten. Per the germline V gene, CDR1 is SGHNT and CDR2 is YYREEE (reference sequence). The CDR3 totals 17 residues. V lost 4 bases to trimming and J lost 3 bases; unmatched junction nucleotides: 7. This receptor was identified in a man younger than 30 in good health and CMV-seronegative. The chain has TRBV5-4 and TRBJ2-3, with 14 positions matching TRBD2. The sample was PBMCs. The CDR3 sequence: CASSVRLAGGPTDTQYF. In DNA, the CDR3 is TGTGCCAGCAGCGTTCGACTAGCGGGAGGGCCTACAGATACGCAGTATTTT.